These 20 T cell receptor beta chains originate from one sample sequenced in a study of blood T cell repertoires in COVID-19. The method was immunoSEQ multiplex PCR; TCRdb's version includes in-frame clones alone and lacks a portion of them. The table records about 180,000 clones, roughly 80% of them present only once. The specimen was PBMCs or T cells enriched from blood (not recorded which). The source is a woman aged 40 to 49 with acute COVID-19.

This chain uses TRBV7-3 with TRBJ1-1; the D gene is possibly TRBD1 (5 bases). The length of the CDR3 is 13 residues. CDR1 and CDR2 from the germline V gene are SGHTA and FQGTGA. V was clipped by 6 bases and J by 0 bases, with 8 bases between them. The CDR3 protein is CASSKGLNTEAFF. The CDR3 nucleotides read TGTGCCAGCAGTAAGGGGTTGAACACTGAAGCTTTCTTT.

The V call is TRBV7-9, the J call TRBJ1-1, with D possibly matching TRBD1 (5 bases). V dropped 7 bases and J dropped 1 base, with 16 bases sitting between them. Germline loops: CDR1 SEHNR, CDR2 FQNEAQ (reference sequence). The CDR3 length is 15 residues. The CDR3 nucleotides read TGTGCCAGCACTGACAACAGGCTCCCGAACACTGAAGCTTTCTTT. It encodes CASTDNRLPNTEAFF.

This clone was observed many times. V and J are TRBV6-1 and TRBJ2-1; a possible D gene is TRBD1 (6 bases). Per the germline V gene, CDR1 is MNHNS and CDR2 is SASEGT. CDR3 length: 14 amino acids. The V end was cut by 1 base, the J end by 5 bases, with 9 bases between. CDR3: CASSEVDSHNEQFF. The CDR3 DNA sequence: TGTGCCAGCAGTGAAGTGGACAGTCACAATGAGCAGTTCTTC.

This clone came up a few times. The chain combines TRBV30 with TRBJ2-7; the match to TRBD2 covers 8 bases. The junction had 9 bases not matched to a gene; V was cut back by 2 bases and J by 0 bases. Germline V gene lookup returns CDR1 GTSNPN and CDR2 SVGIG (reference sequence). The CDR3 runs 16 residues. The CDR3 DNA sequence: TGTGCCTGGAGTCCCCCTGAAGGGACTAGCTCCTACGAGCAGTACGTC. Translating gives CAWSPPEGTSSYEQYV.

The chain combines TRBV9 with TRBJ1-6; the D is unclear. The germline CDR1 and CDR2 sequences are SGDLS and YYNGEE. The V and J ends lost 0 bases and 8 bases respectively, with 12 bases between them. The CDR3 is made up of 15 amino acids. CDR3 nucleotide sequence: TGTGCCAGCAGCGTAGCCCCCGCGGATGATTCACCCCTCCACTTT. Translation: CASSVAPADDSPLHF.

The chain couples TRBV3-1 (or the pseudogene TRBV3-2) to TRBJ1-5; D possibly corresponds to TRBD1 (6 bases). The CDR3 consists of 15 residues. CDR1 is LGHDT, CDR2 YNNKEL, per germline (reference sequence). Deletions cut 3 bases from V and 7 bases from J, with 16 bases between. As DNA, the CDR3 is TGTGCCAGCAGCCAGTCTCCAGGGGCTGGCCAGCCCCAGCATTTT. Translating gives CASSQSPGAGQPQHF.

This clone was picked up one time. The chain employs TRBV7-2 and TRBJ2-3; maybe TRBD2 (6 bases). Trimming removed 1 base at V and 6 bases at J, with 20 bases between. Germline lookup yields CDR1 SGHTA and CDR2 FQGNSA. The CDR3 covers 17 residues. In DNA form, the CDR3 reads TGTGCCAGCAGCTTAGGAGGCACTAGCATAGCCTGGGATACGCAGTATTTT. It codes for CASSLGGTSIAWDTQYF.

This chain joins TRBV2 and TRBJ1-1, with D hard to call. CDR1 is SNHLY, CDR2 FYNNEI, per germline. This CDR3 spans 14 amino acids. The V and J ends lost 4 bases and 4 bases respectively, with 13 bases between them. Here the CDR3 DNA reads TGTGCCAGCAGTGTAAATGGCGGGATCACTGAAGCTTTCTTT. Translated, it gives CASSVNGGITEAFF.

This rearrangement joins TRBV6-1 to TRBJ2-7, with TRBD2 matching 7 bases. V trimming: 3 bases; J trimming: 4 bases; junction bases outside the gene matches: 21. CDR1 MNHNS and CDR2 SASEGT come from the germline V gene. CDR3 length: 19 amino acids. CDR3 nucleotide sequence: TGTGCCAGCAGTGAGCTTGAGAACGGGCTGGCGGGAGCTGGATACGAGCAGTACTTC. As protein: CASSELENGLAGAGYEQYF.

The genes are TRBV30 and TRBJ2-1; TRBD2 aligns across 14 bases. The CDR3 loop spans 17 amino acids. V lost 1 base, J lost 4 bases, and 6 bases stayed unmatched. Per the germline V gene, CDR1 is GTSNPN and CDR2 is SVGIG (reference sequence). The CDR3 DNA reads TGTGCCTGGAGTGCGACTAGCGGGGGGGCGGGTTACAATGAGCAGTTCTTC. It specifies CAWSATSGGAGYNEQFF.

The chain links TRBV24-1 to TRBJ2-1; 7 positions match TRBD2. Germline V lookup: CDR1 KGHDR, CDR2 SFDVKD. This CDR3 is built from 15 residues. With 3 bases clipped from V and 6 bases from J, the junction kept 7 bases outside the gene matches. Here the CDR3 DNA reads TGTGCCACCAGTGATCCTCGGGGCGGGGGCAATGAGCAGTTCTTC. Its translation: CATSDPRGGGNEQFF.

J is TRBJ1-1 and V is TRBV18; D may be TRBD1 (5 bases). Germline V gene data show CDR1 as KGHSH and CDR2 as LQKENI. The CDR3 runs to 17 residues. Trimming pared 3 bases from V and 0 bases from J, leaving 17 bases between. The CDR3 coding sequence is TGTGCCAGCTCACCCTCGGGTCGGCGGGGGATGAACACTGAAGCTTTCTTT. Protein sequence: CASSPSGRRGMNTEAFF. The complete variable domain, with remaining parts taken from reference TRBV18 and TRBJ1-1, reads NAGVMQNPRHLVRRRGQEARLRCSPMKGHSHVYWYRQLPEEGLKFMVYLQKENIIDESGMPKERFSAEFPKEGPSILRIQQVVRGDSAAYFCASSPSGRRGMNTEAFFGQGTRLTVV.

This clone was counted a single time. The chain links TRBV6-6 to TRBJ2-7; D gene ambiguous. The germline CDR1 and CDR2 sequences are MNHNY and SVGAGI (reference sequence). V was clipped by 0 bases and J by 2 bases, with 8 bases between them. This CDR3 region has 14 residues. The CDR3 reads CASSYSSGAYEQYV. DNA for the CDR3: TGTGCCAGCAGTTACTCGTCCGGAGCCTACGAGCAGTACGTC.

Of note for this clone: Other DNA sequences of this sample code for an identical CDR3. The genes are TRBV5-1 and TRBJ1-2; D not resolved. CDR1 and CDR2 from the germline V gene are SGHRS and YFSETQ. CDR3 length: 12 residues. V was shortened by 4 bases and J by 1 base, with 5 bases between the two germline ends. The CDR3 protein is CASSGGNYGYTF. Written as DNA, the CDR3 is TGCGCCAGCAGCGGAGGTAACTATGGCTACACCTTC.

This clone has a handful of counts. The CDR3 protein is CASSTGTRQTNYGYTF. CDR3 DNA sequence: TGTGCCAGCAGCACCGGGACTCGTCAGACTAACTATGGCTACACCTTC. This sequence joins TRBV7-2 and TRBJ1-2, with D possibly matching TRBD1 (5 bases). CDR3 length: 16 residues. Trimming stripped 5 bases from V and 0 bases from J, with 16 bases between. Per germline, CDR1 SGHTA and CDR2 FQGNSA.

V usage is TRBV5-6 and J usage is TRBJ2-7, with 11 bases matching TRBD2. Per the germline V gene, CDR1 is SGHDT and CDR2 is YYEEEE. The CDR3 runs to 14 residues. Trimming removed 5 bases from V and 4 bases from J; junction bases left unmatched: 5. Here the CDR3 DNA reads TGTGCCAGCAGTCCGGGACTAGCGGTTTACGAGCAGTACTTC. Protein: CASSPGLAVYEQYF.

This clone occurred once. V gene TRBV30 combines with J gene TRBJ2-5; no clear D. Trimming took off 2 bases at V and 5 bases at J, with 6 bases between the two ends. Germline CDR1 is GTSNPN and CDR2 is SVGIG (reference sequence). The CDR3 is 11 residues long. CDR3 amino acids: CAWSLLETQYF. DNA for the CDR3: TGTGCCTGGAGTCTATTGGAGACCCAGTACTTC. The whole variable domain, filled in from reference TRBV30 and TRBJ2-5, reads SQTIHQWPATLVQPVGSPLSLECTVEGTSNPNLYWYRQAAGRGLQLLFYSVGIGQISSEVPQNLSASRPQDRQFILSSKKLLLSDSGFYLCAWSLLETQYFGPGTRLLVL.

DNA for the CDR3: TGTGCCAGCAGCCCGTCGTCGGGACAGGGGAGTCAGCCCCAGCATTTT. Residues: CASSPSSGQGSQPQHF. V and J are TRBV27 and TRBJ1-5, with 10 nucleotides matching TRBD1. The trim removed 6 bases at V and 6 bases at J, leaving 11 bases unmatched. This CDR3 has 16 residues. Germline V gene sequence: CDR1 MNHEY, CDR2 SMNVEV (reference sequence).

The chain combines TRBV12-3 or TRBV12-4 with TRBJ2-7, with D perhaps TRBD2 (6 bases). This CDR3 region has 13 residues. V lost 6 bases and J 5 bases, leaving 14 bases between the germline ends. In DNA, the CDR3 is TGTGCCAGCAGCTGGCGGGGTGGGGACGAGCAGTACTTC. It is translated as CASSWRGGDEQYF.

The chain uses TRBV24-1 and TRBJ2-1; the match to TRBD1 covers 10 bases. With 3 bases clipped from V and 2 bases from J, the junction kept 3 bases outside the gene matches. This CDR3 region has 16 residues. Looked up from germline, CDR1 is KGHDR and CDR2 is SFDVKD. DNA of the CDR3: TGTGCCACCAGTGATCGGGGACAGGGGCCCTACAATGAGCAGTTCTTC. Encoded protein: CATSDRGQGPYNEQFF.